The 10 T cell receptor beta chains given below trace back to one sample, sequenced in a study. Sequenced by immunoSEQ multiplex PCR; TCRdb stores in-frame clones only, minus some. The sample gives roughly 68,000 clones, around 95% of which show up once; 4.4% is in the top ten. The sample was PBMCs. The receptors here all came from a man in his forties or fifties with rheumatoid arthritis.

This clone has a handful of counts. The chain is built from TRBV5-6 and TRBJ1-1; TRBD1 matches at 8 bases. The CDR3 length is 15 residues. Losses at the gene ends were 0 bases for V and 0 bases for J; bases not matched to a gene: 1. Germline CDR1 SGHDT, CDR2 YYEEEE. CDR3 nucleotide sequence: TGTGCCAGCAGCTTGGACAGGGGGATGAACACTGAAGCTTTCTTT. Its protein is CASSLDRGMNTEAFF.

This sequence joins TRBV4-3 and TRBJ1-4; D is unresolved. Looked up from germline, CDR1 is LGHNA and CDR2 is YSLEER. V lost 0 bases, J lost 8 bases, and 10 bases lay in between. This CDR3 comprises 14 residues. This CDR3 reads CASSQENPAEKLFF. DNA for the CDR3: TGCGCCAGCAGCCAAGAGAACCCGGCAGAAAAACTGTTTTTT.

This clone was recorded once. J is TRBJ1-1 and V is TRBV25-1; D is ambiguous. In germline, CDR1 is MGHDK, CDR2 SYGVNS. The CDR3 covers 12 residues. Trimming removed 1 base from V and 14 bases from J, with 14 bases in between. The CDR3 loop is CASSESHTEVFF. In nucleotides, the CDR3 is TGTGCCAGCAGTGAATCCCACACCGAAGTGTTCTTT.

V and J are TRBV6-5 and TRBJ1-5; D uncertain. The CDR3 sequence is 13 residues long. V was clipped by 7 bases and J by 2 bases, with 9 bases between them. The germline gives CDR1 MNHEY, CDR2 SVGAGI. The CDR3 DNA reads TGTGCCAGCACCGCAACGGGCAATCAGCCCCAGCATTTT. It encodes CASTATGNQPQHF.

CDR3 sequence reads: CASRGSPYEQYF. CDR3 DNA: TGTGCCAGCAGGGGCAGTCCCTACGAGCAGTACTTC. This rearrangement joins TRBV27 to TRBJ2-7; no definite D call. CDR1 MNHEY and CDR2 SMNVEV come from the germline V gene (reference sequence). The CDR3 has 12 amino acids. Between the trimmed V and J ends, which lost 6 bases and 2 bases, there was a span of 8 bases.

V gene TRBV11-2 combines with J gene TRBJ2-7; 10 positions match TRBD2. Germline loops: CDR1 SGHAT, CDR2 FQNNGV. With V trimmed by 5 bases and J by 3 bases, 4 bases remained unmatched. CDR3 length: 14 residues. As DNA, the CDR3 is TGTGCCAGCAGCGTCGGGACTAGCGTCTACGAGCAGTACTTC. Residues: CASSVGTSVYEQYF.

This rearrangement joins TRBV4-3 to TRBJ2-5; 8 bases are shared with TRBD1. Germline V gene lookup returns CDR1 LGHNA and CDR2 YSLEER. After removal of 3 bases from V and 7 bases from J, the junction contained 7 bases not matched to a gene. The CDR3 contains 14 residues. The CDR3 region has the DNA TGCGCCAGCAGCCACTTACAGGGGGACGGGACCCAGTACTTC. This sequence encodes CASSHLQGDGTQYF.

V and J are TRBV18 and TRBJ1-3, with unresolved D. Germline V gene data show CDR1 as KGHSH and CDR2 as LQKENI. CDR3 length: 16 amino acids. The ends were cut back, 0 bases at V and 7 bases at J, with 16 bases in the middle. CDR3 bases: TGTGCCAGCTCACCACCGGGGATACTCTCCGGGAACACCATATATTTT. Translated, it gives CASSPPGILSGNTIYF.

This rearrangement joins TRBV27 to TRBJ2-7; a possible D gene is TRBD1 (5 bases). The CDR3 contains 14 residues. Germline CDR1 and CDR2: MNHEY and SMNVEV (reference sequence). V lost 6 bases and J 2 bases, leaving 14 bases between the germline ends. CDR3 sequence (DNA): TGTGCCAGCAGGTCCCAGGGCAGGACCTACGAGCAGTACTTC. Protein: CASRSQGRTYEQYF.

The rearrangement joins TRBV14 to TRBJ2-7, with D maybe TRBD2 (5 bases). V was shortened by 4 bases and J by 0 bases, with 13 bases between the two germline ends. From germline, CDR1 is SGHDN and CDR2 FVKESK. The CDR3 runs to 15 residues. The CDR3 protein is CASSPRLGSSYEQYF. CDR3 in DNA: TGTGCCAGCAGCCCCCGGTTGGGGAGCTCCTACGAGCAGTACTTC.